This entry is about one T cell receptor (beta chain). The data derive from a study of T cells in Graves' hyperthyroidism and ophthalmopathy. Regions amplified from RNA transcripts were the TCR beta CDR3 regions. Using the HTBI primer set, a first-round RT-PCR was run on the TCR CDR3. One entry per CDR3 protein results from TCRdb running MiXCR on the multiplex PCR reads. The sample holds under 650,000 distinct CDR3 sequences, around 15% seen once. The CDR3 has 15 residues. CDR1 LGHDT and CDR2 YNNKEL come from the germline V gene (reference sequence). Deletions cut 1 base from V and 7 bases from J, with 11 bases between. Newly diagnosed hyperthyroidism, duration under 2 months, in patients aged 18 to 65. Patients were excluded for uncontrolled infection, other autoimmune disease, pregnancy or lactation.

The V and J genes are TRBV3-1 and TRBJ1-6; unclear D gene. The sample was blood. The source of this sequence is a woman in her twenties or thirties with Graves' hyperthyroidism. CDR3: CASSQVPAANSPLHF. The CDR3 DNA is TGTGCCAGCAGCCAAGTCCCGGCCGCAAATTCACCCCTCCACTTT.